The next 10 T cell receptor beta chains were all read from a single sample in a study of siplizumab effects on memory and regulatory T cells. Assay used: immunoSEQ multiplex PCR; TCRdb lists only in-frame clones, some missing. The sample yields some 120,000 clones, roughly 94% seen once. What was sequenced was non-Treg CD4+ T cells sorted from blood. These receptors originate from a human donor in good health.

The chain combines TRBV6-6 with TRBJ1-6; no firm D call. The CDR3 sequence is 12 residues long. Germline V CDR1 and CDR2: MNHNY, SVGAGI (reference sequence). Trimming removed 8 bases at V and 13 bases at J, with 15 bases between. The CDR3 protein is CASVRSPLPLHF. In nucleotides, the CDR3 is TGTGCCAGCGTCCGATCTCCCCTTCCCCTCCACTTT.

As regards this clone: One end of the junction does not line up with germline, which may come from a read error. This same CDR3 is encoded by further DNA sequences in the sample. V gene TRBV6-6 combines with J gene TRBJ1-2; TRBD1 matches 8 bases. The CDR3 contains 16 residues. Per the germline V gene, CDR1 is MNHNY and CDR2 is SVGAGI (reference sequence). CDR3 DNA sequence: TGTGCTAGCAGAACCACCGCAGGGGGCCCTGGCTATGGCTACACCTTC. As protein: CASRTTAGGPGYGYTF.

The chain couples TRBV2 to TRBJ2-5, with a weak D call TRBD2 (5 bases). V lost 4 bases and J 5 bases, leaving 8 bases between the germline ends. Germline V gives CDR1 SNHLY, CDR2 FYNNEI. The CDR3 runs 12 residues. The CDR3 sequence: CASSVASETQYF. DNA of the CDR3: TGTGCCAGCAGTGTAGCTAGCGAGACCCAGTACTTC.

This chain joins TRBV6-5 and TRBJ1-1; possibly TRBD1 for D (5 bases). The CDR3 consists of 13 residues. V dropped 8 bases and J dropped 2 bases, with 12 bases sitting between them. Germline assignment: CDR1 MNHEY and CDR2 SVGAGI. The DNA for the CDR3 is TGTGCCAGCTGTCGACAGACCAACACTGAAGCTTTCTTT. It codes for CASCRQTNTEAFF.

The chain links TRBV25-1 to TRBJ2-5, with D possibly being TRBD2 (6 bases). The CDR3 extends over 16 amino acids. Germline assignment: CDR1 MGHDK and CDR2 SYGVNS. V was pared by 1 base and J by 3 bases, with 15 bases between. The CDR3, as DNA: TGTGCCAGCAGTGAATTGGGGGGTCCCCGGGAAGAGACCCAGTACTTC. It specifies CASSELGGPREETQYF.

This rearrangement joins TRBV12-5 to TRBJ1-3; D perhaps matches TRBD1 (6 bases). In germline, CDR1 is LGHNT, CDR2 FRNRAP. There are 17 residues in the CDR3. V dropped 2 bases and J dropped 3 bases, with 17 bases sitting between them. The DNA for the CDR3 is TGTGCTAGTGGTTTGAACCCCGGGACAATCCTTGGAAACACCATATATTTT. This translates into CASGLNPGTILGNTIYF.

V and J are TRBV9 and TRBJ2-5; 7 bases match TRBD2. V shed 2 bases, J shed 5 bases, and the junction held 12 bases outside the gene matches. This CDR3 is 16 amino acids long. CDR1 is SGDLS and CDR2 is YYNGEE in the germline V gene. Here the CDR3 DNA reads TGTGCCAGCAGCGTGAGATCTGGCGGGAGTGGGGAGACCCAGTACTTC. Its translation is CASSVRSGGSGETQYF.

The chain joins TRBV2 to TRBJ1-5, with D possibly TRBD1 on 5 matching bases. Germline V CDR1 and CDR2: SNHLY, FYNNEI. This CDR3 is 16 amino acids long. Trimming stripped 4 bases from V and 0 bases from J, with 13 bases between. CDR3 DNA sequence: TGTGCCAGCAGTGCAGGGATTAAATATAGCAATCAGCCCCAGCATTTT. Translated: CASSAGIKYSNQPQHF.

The chain joins TRBV7-2 to TRBJ1-5; weak D call: TRBD1 (5 bases). This CDR3 contains 13 residues. Germline V gene lookup returns CDR1 SGHTA and CDR2 FQGNSA. The V and J ends lost 5 bases and 7 bases respectively, with 12 bases between them. CDR3: CASSTRQLQPQHF. The CDR3 bases are TGTGCCAGCAGCACGAGACAGCTCCAGCCCCAGCATTTT. Drawing the rest from reference TRBV7-2 and TRBJ1-5, the complete variable domain is GAGVSQSPSNKVTEKGKDVELRCDPISGHTALYWYRQSLGQGLEFLIYFQGNSAPDKSGLPSDRFSAERTGGSVSTLTIQRTQQEDSAVYLCASSTRQLQPQHFGDGTRLSIL.

This clone was recorded once. V is TRBV4-2 and J is TRBJ2-1, with 12 bases matching TRBD2. The V gene end was trimmed by 5 bases and the J gene end by 6 bases; junction bases not matched to a gene: 5. Germline V gene lookup returns CDR1 LGHNA and CDR2 YNFKEQ. The length of the CDR3 is 15 residues. CDR3 amino acids: CASSLASGGANEQFF. For the CDR3, the DNA is TGTGCCAGCAGCTTAGCTAGCGGGGGGGCCAATGAGCAGTTCTTC.